The clone carrying this TCR beta chain was picked up many times. As TCR cDNA was made by 5'RACE template switching, a universal primer site and UMIs were added. TCRdb re-called the 5' RACE reads with MiXCR, one entry per CDR3 protein. Altogether around 31,000 distinct CDR3 sequences are present, 8% to 11% being singletons, with the ten largest covering 12%. V gave up 3 bases and J gave up 7 bases; unmatched junction bases: 6. CDR3 length equals 13 residues. Germline CDR1 DFQATT, CDR2 SNEGSKA (reference sequence). This specimen belongs to a study of T cells after yellow fever vaccination. Study-level background: For low cell numbers, libraries were made with SMART-Seq v4 Ultra Low Input. Study conclusions and caveats: Abundant clonotypes from the bulk population could contaminate FACS-sorted repertoires.

The V gene is TRBV20-1, the J gene TRBJ1-2; TRBD1 matches at 9 bases. Specimen: PBMCs, either bulk or a sorted T-cell subset (CD4+, CD8+, memory, or dextramer-sorted; not recorded which), collected approximately 16 days after the first yellow fever vaccination. The source is a man aged 18 to 30 who received the YFV17D yellow fever vaccine. The CDR3 loop reads CSARTGGIFGYTF. CDR3 coding DNA: TGCAGTGCTAGGACAGGGGGAATCTTTGGCTACACCTTC.